One and the same sample provided the 14 T cell receptor beta chains below, sequenced in a study of blood T cell repertoires in COVID-19. Generated by immunoSEQ multiplex PCR, the TCRdb table keeps only in-frame clones and is missing some. The repertoire includes 150,000 or so clones, 65% to 90% of them detected once, and 9.5% to 13% sits in the top ten. Source material: peripheral blood. Receptor source: a woman aged 55-70 years with COVID-19, enrolled during active disease.

The chain has TRBV27 and TRBJ1-5; 7 positions match TRBD1. CDR3 length: 14 amino acids. With 6 bases clipped from V and 1 base from J, the junction kept 3 bases outside the gene matches. CDR1 and CDR2 from the germline V gene are MNHEY and SMNVEV (reference sequence). The CDR3 sequence: CASRGTESNQPQHF. Written as DNA, the CDR3 is TGTGCCAGCAGGGGGACAGAGAGCAATCAGCCCCAGCATTTT.

This clone was observed a single time. The chain has TRBV7-3 and TRBJ1-1; 7 bases agree with TRBD1. Trimming removed 5 bases from V and 0 bases from J; junction bases left unmatched: 9. CDR1 and CDR2 (germline): SGHTA, FQGTGA. The CDR3 length is 16 residues. The CDR3 protein is CASSTRGGQLNTEAFF. CDR3 nucleotide sequence: TGTGCCAGCAGCACCCGGGGGGGACAGTTGAACACTGAAGCTTTCTTT.

The chain carries TRBV14 and TRBJ2-7; tentatively, D is TRBD2 (6 bases). The CDR3 runs 14 residues. The germline V and J ends were trimmed by 4 bases and 2 bases, with 12 bases remaining between them. Germline CDR1 reads SGHDN; CDR2 reads FVKESK. CDR3 region: CASSRLGGPYEQYV. As DNA, the CDR3 is TGTGCCAGCAGCCGTCTCGGAGGGCCCTACGAGCAGTACGTC.

A few counts support this clone. As DNA, the CDR3 is TGTGCCAGCAGCCCCGATCAGATACAGGGAGCAGCTTTCTTT. It codes for CASSPDQIQGAAFF. The V gene is TRBV6-5, the J gene TRBJ1-1; perhaps TRBD1 as D (6 bases). From germline, CDR1 is MNHEY and CDR2 SVGAGI. Trimming took 6 bases from V and 10 from J, leaving 21 bases between them. The CDR3 is 14 residues long.

V and J are TRBV5-8 and TRBJ2-1; no firm D call. The germline gives CDR1 SGHTS, CDR2 YDEGEE. Trimming cost V 1 base and J 4 bases, with 18 bases left between them. This CDR3 has 17 amino acids. The CDR3 spells CASSLRRLLRRYNEQFF. The CDR3 DNA sequence: TGTGCCAGCAGCTTGCGTAGGCTGCTACGCAGGTACAATGAGCAGTTCTTC. Full variable domain (rest looked up from reference TRBV5-8 and TRBJ2-1): EAGVTQSPTHLIKTRGQQATLRCSPISGHTSVYWYQQALGLGLQFLLWYDEGEERNRGNFPPRFSGRQFPNYSSELNVNALELEDSALYLCASSLRRLLRRYNEQFFGPGTRLTVL.

This chain links TRBV18 with TRBJ1-5, with TRBD1 identical over 8 bases. This CDR3 is built from 16 residues. CDR1 is KGHSH and CDR2 is LQKENI in the germline V gene. V lost 3 bases and J lost 6; bases outside the gene matches: 10. CDR3 amino acids: CASSPGTTGGGQPQHF. The CDR3 DNA reads TGTGCCAGCTCACCGGGAACAACAGGGGGAGGTCAGCCCCAGCATTTT. The complete variable domain, with remaining parts taken from reference TRBV18 and TRBJ1-5, reads NAGVMQNPRHLVRRRGQEARLRCSPMKGHSHVYWYRQLPEEGLKFMVYLQKENIIDESGMPKERFSAEFPKEGPSILRIQQVVRGDSAAYFCASSPGTTGGGQPQHFGDGTRLSIL.

The chain is built from TRBV5-1 and TRBJ2-1; 10 nucleotides match TRBD2. Germline V CDR1 and CDR2: SGHRS, YFSETQ. The length of the CDR3 is 15 residues. The J segment lost 8 bases and the V segment lost 0 bases, leaving 5 bases of the junction unmatched. In DNA, the CDR3 is TGCGCCAGCAGCTTGGGGGGACTAGCGTCCCATGAGCAGTTCTTC. It yields the protein CASSLGGLASHEQFF.

This clone was observed a single time. This chain uses TRBV19 with TRBJ2-1; 9 nucleotides align to TRBD2. Germline trimming cut 6 bases from V and 5 bases from J; bases unmatched to any gene: 11. Germline V gene data show CDR1 as LNHDA and CDR2 as SQIVND (reference sequence). This CDR3 spans 16 amino acids. Here the CDR3 DNA reads TGTGCCAGTAGCCCGCGGGAGGGGGTCGTGAACAATGAGCAGTTCTTC. It is translated as CASSPREGVVNNEQFF.

The chain has TRBV29-1 and TRBJ2-7; D ambiguous. The CDR3 spans 13 residues. CDR1 is SQVTM and CDR2 is ANQGSEA in the germline V gene. V was clipped by 1 base and J by 3 bases, with 10 bases between them. The CDR3 DNA reads TGCAGCGTTGAAGGGCAGATCCGCTACGAGCAGTACGTC. It specifies CSVEGQIRYEQYV.

The chain couples TRBV18 to TRBJ1-5; no reliable D call. The V end lost 6 bases, the J end lost 4 bases, and 19 bases lay between the germline ends. The CDR3 loop spans 16 amino acids. Germline values: CDR1 KGHSH, CDR2 LQKENI. The CDR3 coding sequence is TGTGCCAGCTCTCTCTACGCGCGAGGTCCTAATCAGCCCCAGCATTTT. This encodes CASSLYARGPNQPQHF. Supplemented by reference TRBV18 and TRBJ1-5, the full variable domain reads NAGVMQNPRHLVRRRGQEARLRCSPMKGHSHVYWYRQLPEEGLKFMVYLQKENIIDESGMPKERFSAEFPKEGPSILRIQQVVRGDSAAYFCASSLYARGPNQPQHFGDGTRLSIL.

The V gene is TRBV7-9, the J gene TRBJ2-2; D might be TRBD1 (5 bases). The CDR3 has 16 residues. Trimming removed 5 bases at V and 0 bases at J, with 13 bases between. Germline loops: CDR1 SEHNR, CDR2 FQNEAQ (reference sequence). CDR3 residues: CASSPAGRANTGELFF. The CDR3 coding sequence is TGTGCCAGCAGCCCAGCCGGCAGGGCGAACACCGGGGAGCTGTTTTTT.

The chain employs TRBV6-2 or TRBV6-3 and TRBJ2-5; 7 nucleotides align to TRBD1. This CDR3 contains 14 residues. Germline V gene data show CDR1 as MNHEY and CDR2 as SVGEGT. Trimming removed 2 bases from V and 2 bases from J; junction bases left unmatched: 2. The CDR3 nucleotides read TGTGCCAGCAGTTACACGGGACAGCAAGAGACCCAGTACTTC. It encodes CASSYTGQQETQYF.

This chain uses TRBV5-1 with TRBJ1-2; the D is unclear. Germline V CDR1 and CDR2: SGHRS, YFSETQ. The CDR3 is made up of 14 amino acids. Trimming shortened V by 0 bases and J by 8 bases, and 14 bases separated the two germline ends. Written as DNA, the CDR3 is TGCGCCAGCAGCTTGGATGGAGGAGTGGAGGGCTACACCTTC. Translation: CASSLDGGVEGYTF.

The J gene is TRBJ1-6, the V gene TRBV7-2; TRBD1 is a possible D gene (6 bases). CDR1 is SGHTA, CDR2 FQGNSA, per germline. V was trimmed by 3 bases and J by 0 bases, leaving 12 bases between them. The CDR3 is made up of 17 amino acids. The CDR3 region has the DNA TGTGCCAGCAGCTTCAGGACAGTCAGCTCCTATAATTCACCCCTCCACTTT. It yields the protein CASSFRTVSSYNSPLHF.